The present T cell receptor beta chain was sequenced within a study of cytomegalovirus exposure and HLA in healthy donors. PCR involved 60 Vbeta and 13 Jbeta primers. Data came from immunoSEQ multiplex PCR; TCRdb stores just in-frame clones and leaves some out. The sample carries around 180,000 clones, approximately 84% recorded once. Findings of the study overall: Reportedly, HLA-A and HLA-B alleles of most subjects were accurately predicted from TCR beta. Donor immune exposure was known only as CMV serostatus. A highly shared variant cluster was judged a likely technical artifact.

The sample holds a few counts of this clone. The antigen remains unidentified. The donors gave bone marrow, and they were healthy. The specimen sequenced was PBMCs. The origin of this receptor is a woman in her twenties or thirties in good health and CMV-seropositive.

CDR3 amino acids: CASSYSGQYNYGYTF. CDR3 DNA: TGTGCCAGCAGTTACTCGGGCCAATATAACTATGGCTACACCTTC. This chain connects TRBV6-5 to TRBJ1-2; D unresolved. The CDR3 is 15 amino acids. Trimming removed 0 bases at V and 1 base at J, with 9 bases between. Germline V gene lookup returns CDR1 MNHEY and CDR2 SVGAGI.